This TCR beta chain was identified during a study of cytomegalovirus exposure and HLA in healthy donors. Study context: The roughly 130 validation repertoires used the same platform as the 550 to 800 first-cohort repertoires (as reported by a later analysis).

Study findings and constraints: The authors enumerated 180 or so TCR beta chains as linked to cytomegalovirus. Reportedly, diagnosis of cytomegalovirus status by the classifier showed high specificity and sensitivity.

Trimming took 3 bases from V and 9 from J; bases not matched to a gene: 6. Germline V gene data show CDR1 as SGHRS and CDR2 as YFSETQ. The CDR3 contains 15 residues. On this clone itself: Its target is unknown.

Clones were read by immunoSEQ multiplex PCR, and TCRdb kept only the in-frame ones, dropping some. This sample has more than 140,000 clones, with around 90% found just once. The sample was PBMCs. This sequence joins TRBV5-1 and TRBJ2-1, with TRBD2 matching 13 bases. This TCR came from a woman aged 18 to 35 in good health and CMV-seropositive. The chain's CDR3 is CASSSLAGGLGEQFF. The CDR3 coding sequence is TGCGCCAGCAGCTCACTAGCGGGAGGGCTGGGTGAGCAGTTCTTC.